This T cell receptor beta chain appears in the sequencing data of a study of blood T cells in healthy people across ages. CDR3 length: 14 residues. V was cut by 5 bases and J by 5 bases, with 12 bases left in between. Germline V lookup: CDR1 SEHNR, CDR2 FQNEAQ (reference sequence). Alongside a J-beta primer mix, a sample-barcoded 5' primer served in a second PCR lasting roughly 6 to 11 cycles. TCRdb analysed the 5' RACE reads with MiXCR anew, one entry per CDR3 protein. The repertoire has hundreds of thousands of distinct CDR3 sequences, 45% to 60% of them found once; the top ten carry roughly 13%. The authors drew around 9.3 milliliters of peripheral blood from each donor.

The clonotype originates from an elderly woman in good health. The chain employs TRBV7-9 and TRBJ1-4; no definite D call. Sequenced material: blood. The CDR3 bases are TGTGCCAGCAGCCTGGGGTTGGTGAATGAAAAACTGTTTTTT. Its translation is CASSLGLVNEKLFF.